This T cell receptor beta chain was captured in a study of response to subunit inactivated influenza vaccine. The ends lost 3 bases at V and 5 bases at J; junction bases unmatched: 7. The CDR3 is 15 amino acids. Germline CDR1 SEHNR, CDR2 FQNEAQ (reference sequence). TCRdb itself ran the RT-PCR reads through MiXCR, one entry per CDR3 protein. The data hold around 580,000 distinct CDR3 sequences, with roughly 12% observed a single time. This clonotype was detected a few times. The rearrangement joins TRBV7-9 to TRBJ1-3, with 7 bases that match TRBD1. This specimen consisted of PBMCs from blood, obtained on the day of vaccination. This clonotype was sampled from a man in his fifties who received an inactivated influenza vaccine. CDR3 in amino acids: CASSFVQGGRNTIYF. CDR3 bases: TGTGCCAGCAGCTTCGTCCAGGGGGGAAGAAACACCATATATTTT. The full variable domain, completed using reference TRBV7-9 and TRBJ1-3, is DTGVSQNPRHKITKRGQNVTFRCDPISEHNRLYWYRQTLGQGPEFLTYFQNEAQLEKSRLLSDRFSAERPKGSFSTLEIQRTEQGDSAMYLCASSFVQGGRNTIYFGEGSWLTVV.